This TCR beta chain originates from a study of T cell repertoires in cytomegalovirus infection. Background on the study: It was the public TCR beta signatures that indicated both CMV infection and matching HLA type.

Overall study results and limits: The ex vivo response was dominated by HLA-C-restricted CMV-specific TCR beta clonotypes. Summed frequency of shared TCR beta families picked out CMV carriers who also had the relevant HLA.

This clonotype has a count of ten or more. The antigen is not known. TCRdb independently ran MiXCR on the reads; one entry per CDR3 protein. Here the sample spans around 450,000 distinct CDR3 sequences, about 10% being singletons. CDR3 length: 14 residues. Germline V gene data show CDR1 as SGHTA and CDR2 as FQGNSA. V dropped 5 bases and J dropped 2; count of bases not matched to a gene: 4. The genes are TRBV7-2 and TRBJ2-5, with TRBD1 matching over 8 bases. The TCR comes from a human donor in good health (CMV status not recorded). Some clones in this sample may be carry-over from other donors' samples. Sequenced input: PBMCs. As DNA, the CDR3 is TGTGCCAGCAGCATCGGGACAGGACAAGAGACCCAGTACTTC. Translated: CASSIGTGQETQYF. Combining the CDR3 with reference TRBV7-2 and TRBJ2-5 gives the whole variable domain GAGVSQSPSNKVTEKGKDVELRCDPISGHTALYWYRQSLGQGLEFLIYFQGNSAPDKSGLPSDRFSAERTGGSVSTLTIQRTQQEDSAVYLCASSIGTGQETQYFGPGTRLLVL.